A single sample gave rise to the 2 T cell receptor beta chains below, sequenced in a study of shared clonotypes between healthy human individuals. Clones were sequenced by immunoSEQ multiplex PCR, and TCRdb holds only the in-frame ones, with some missing. The sample includes roughly 2,300,000 clones, less than 95% of them seen just once. The sample consisted of naive CD4+ T cells from PBMCs. Subset reported: CD45RA+ positively selected. The receptors come from a man younger than 30 in good health. Some clones in this sample may be carry-over from other donors' samples.

This clone was seen only once. The genes are TRBV5-8 and TRBJ2-7; D may correspond to TRBD1 or TRBD2 (5 bases each). Trimming took off 4 bases at V and 4 bases at J, with 15 bases between the two ends. Germline lookup yields CDR1 SGHTS and CDR2 YDEGEE. CDR3 length equals 14 residues. The CDR3 here is CASSRGSGPYEQYF. CDR3 DNA sequence: TGTGCCAGCAGCCGCGGGTCAGGGCCATACGAGCAGTACTTC.

This chain uses TRBV5-1 with TRBJ2-1; TRBD1 matches at 10 bases. The V gene end was trimmed by 0 bases and the J gene end by 7 bases; junction bases not matched to a gene: 4. Germline loops: CDR1 SGHRS, CDR2 YFSETQ. This CDR3 is 15 amino acids long. In DNA form, the CDR3 reads TGCGCCAGCAGCTTGGGAGGACAGGGGGTAAATGAGCAGTTCTTC. Translation: CASSLGGQGVNEQFF.